Sequencing of this T cell receptor (beta chain) was carried out in a study of human T cells and chemical hapten exposure. Study information: Mostly female patients had alopecia areata, totalis or universalis.

The study, taken as a whole, reports: The presence of alopecia in the donors means their immune response may differ from healthy people's.

The length of the CDR3 is 15 residues. Germline V gene lookup returns CDR1 ENHRY and CDR2 SYGVKD. Between the trimmed V and J ends, which lost 10 bases and 0 bases, there was a span of 16 bases. TCRdb recomputed calls from the RACE reads with MiXCR, one row per CDR3 protein. The sample carries some 110,000 distinct CDR3 sequences, under 40% recorded once. There are a few counts of this clonotype. Its cognate antigen is unknown. The time point here: patch test 3, about 24 weeks after DPC sensitization. The treatment is: therapeutic diphenylcyclopropenone sensitization with weekly scalp DPC. The chain carries TRBV10-3 and TRBJ1-3; D is undetermined. The material sequenced was whole blood, taken in connection with sensitization to the hapten diphenylcyclopropenone (DPC). This TCR was sampled from a man in his forties with alopecia areata. Some clones in this sample may be carry-over from other donors' samples. For the CDR3, the DNA is TGTGCCACCAGCACCAAGGCCCACTCTGGAAACACCATATATTTT. This gives the protein CATSTKAHSGNTIYF.